This is a list of T cell receptor beta chains from one sample in a study of blood T cells in healthy people across ages. TCRdb re-called the 5' RACE reads through MiXCR, storing one row per CDR3 protein. The repertoire has about 1.4 million distinct CDR3 sequences, 55% to 75% of them found once; the top ten carry over 6.5%. Source material: blood. These receptors were obtained from a man between 18 and 29 years old in good health. Both conserved end residues are part of each CDR3. D genes are given only for firm matches. Size is stated for part of the rows, as once, few or many counts, or as a class when the clone is expanded.

V,D,J,size,length,CDR3,DNA
TRBV6-2/TRBV6-3,.,TRBJ2-1,.,13,CASSYRAYNEQFF,TGTGCCAGCAGTTACCGGGCCTACAATGAGCAGTTCTTC
TRBV20-1,TRBD2,TRBJ2-1,.,13,CSAGPAGVNEQFF,TGCAGTGCTGGTCCAGCGGGAGTCAATGAGCAGTTCTTC
TRBV14,.,TRBJ2-3,once,14,CASSGGYRTDTQYF,TGTGCCAGCAGCGGAGGGTACCGCACAGATACGCAGTATTTT
TRBV4-1,.,TRBJ2-1,few,16,CASSELERSSYNEQFF,TGCGCCAGCAGTGAGTTAGAGCGGAGCTCCTACAATGAGCAGTTCTTC
TRBV27,.,TRBJ1-4,.,14,CASTHTGGIEKLFF,TGTGCCAGCACCCACACCGGGGGGATAGAAAAACTGTTTTTT
TRBV28,.,TRBJ2-5,.,14,CASRPGPAAETQYF,TGTGCCAGCAGGCCGGGACCCGCGGCGGAGACCCAGTACTTC
TRBV29-1,TRBD1,TRBJ1-2,.,17,CGVQGPPSRDRGRGYTF,TGCGGCGTACAGGGCCCCCCATCCCGGGACAGGGGGCGCGGCTACACCTTC
TRBV27,TRBD1,TRBJ2-7,.,14,CASWETGKSYEQYF,TGTGCCAGCTGGGAGACAGGGAAATCCTACGAGCAGTACTTC
TRBV6-5,.,TRBJ1-5,.,14,CASRFRDGLQPQHF,TGTGCCAGCAGATTCCGGGATGGCCTTCAGCCCCAGCATTTT
TRBV7-9,.,TRBJ1-5,many,12,CASSLGVQPQHF,TGTGCCAGCAGCTTAGGGGTACAGCCCCAGCATTTT
TRBV20-1,.,TRBJ1-6,few,12,CSARGFNSPLHF,TGCAGTGCTAGAGGGTTTAATTCACCCCTCCACTTT
TRBV6-6,.,TRBJ2-5,.,15,CASSLLRGLQETQYF,TGTGCCAGCAGCCTACTCCGGGGTCTCCAAGAGACCCAGTACTTC
TRBV15,.,TRBJ2-1,.,14,CATSRGSLYNEQFF,TGTGCCACCAGCAGAGGCAGCCTCTACAATGAGCAGTTCTTC
TRBV20-1,.,TRBJ2-3,.,15,CSARTGKGGTDTQYF,TGCAGTGCCAGAACGGGGAAAGGTGGCACAGATACGCAGTATTTT
TRBV12-3/TRBV12-4,TRBD1,TRBJ1-2,once,14,CASSTGTDFYGYTF,TGTGCCAGCAGCACCGGGACAGACTTTTATGGCTACACCTTC
TRBV12-3/TRBV12-4,.,TRBJ1-4,.,17,CASSLGQGPQTNEKLFF,TGTGCCAGCAGTTTGGGGCAGGGACCTCAGACTAATGAAAAACTGTTTTTT
TRBV29-1,.,TRBJ1-2,few,13,CSVGMGQGPGYTF,TGCAGCGTTGGTATGGGGCAGGGTCCTGGCTACACCTTC
TRBV28,.,TRBJ2-5,.,14,CASSSPIAGETQYF,TGTGCCAGCAGTTCACCGATAGCAGGGGAGACCCAGTACTTC
TRBV7-6,TRBD1,TRBJ1-4,.,15,CASSSTGIGNEKLFF,TGTGCCAGCAGCTCGACAGGGATTGGTAATGAAAAACTGTTTTTT
TRBV6-6,.,TRBJ2-7,.,15,CASSYGYRSSYEQYF,TGTGCCAGCAGTTACGGATACCGAAGCTCCTACGAGCAGTACTTC
TRBV10-2,.,TRBJ2-1,.,14,CAISEADLYNEQFF,TGTGCCATCAGTGAGGCGGACCTTTACAATGAGCAGTTCTTC
TRBV5-1,.,TRBJ1-6,.,16,CASSYIKQGDNSPLHF,TGCGCCAGCAGCTATATTAAGCAAGGAGATAATTCACCCCTCCACTTT
TRBV27,.,TRBJ2-7,.,13,CASSCGGQYEQYF,TGTGCCAGCAGTTGCGGTGGACAGTACGAGCAGTACTTC
TRBV7-2,.,TRBJ2-3,few,15,CASSSWTSSTDTQYF,TGTGCCAGCAGCTCTTGGACTTCGTCCACAGATACGCAGTATTTT